The present TCR beta chain was sequenced within a study of blood T cell repertoires in COVID-19. The V end lost 6 bases, the J end lost 1 base, and 12 bases lay between the germline ends. CDR1 is SNHLY, CDR2 FYNNEI, per germline. The CDR3 length is 14 residues. The table came from immunoSEQ multiplex PCR; TCRdb's copy has only in-frame clones and leaves some out. Among a few hundred thousand clones listed, over 80% were seen once. The chain couples TRBV2 to TRBJ1-1; tentatively, D is TRBD1 (6 bases). This clonotype was sampled from a woman aged 45-65 years who had recovered from COVID-19. Sequenced input: PBMCs or T cells enriched from blood (not recorded which). In DNA, the CDR3 is TGTGCCAGCAGGCAGACAGGACAGAACACTGAAGCTTTCTTT. Amino acid sequence: CASRQTGQNTEAFF. Full variable domain (outside the CDR3, taken from reference TRBV2 and TRBJ1-1): EPEVTQTPSHQVTQMGQEVILRCVPISNHLYFYWYRQILGQKVEFLVSFYNNEISEKSEIFDDQFSVERPDGSNFTLKIRSTKLEDSAMYFCASRQTGQNTEAFFGQGTRLTVV.